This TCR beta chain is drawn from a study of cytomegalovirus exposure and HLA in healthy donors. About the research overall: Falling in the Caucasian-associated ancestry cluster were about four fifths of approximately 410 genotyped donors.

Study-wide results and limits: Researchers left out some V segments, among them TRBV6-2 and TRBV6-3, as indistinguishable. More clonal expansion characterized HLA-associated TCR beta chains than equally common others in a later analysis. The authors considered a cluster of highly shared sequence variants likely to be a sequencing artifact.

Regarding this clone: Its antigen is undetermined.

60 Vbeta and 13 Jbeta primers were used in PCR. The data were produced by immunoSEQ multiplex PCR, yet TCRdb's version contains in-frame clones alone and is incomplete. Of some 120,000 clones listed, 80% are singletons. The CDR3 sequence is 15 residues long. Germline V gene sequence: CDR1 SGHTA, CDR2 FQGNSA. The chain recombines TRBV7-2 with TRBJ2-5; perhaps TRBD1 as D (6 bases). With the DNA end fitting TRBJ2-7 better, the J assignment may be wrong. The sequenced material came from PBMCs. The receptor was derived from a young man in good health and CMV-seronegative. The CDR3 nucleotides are TGTGCCAGCAGCTACGCCGGGACAATCTCCTACGAGCAGTACTTC. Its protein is CASSYAGTISYEQYF.